One and the same sample provided the 21 T cell receptor beta chains below, sequenced in a study of T cells in Graves' hyperthyroidism and ophthalmopathy. TCR beta CDR3 sequences were amplified from RNA transcripts. Primed by the HTBI set, a first-round RT-PCR was run on the TCR CDR3. MiXCR was run by TCRdb on the multiplex PCR reads, yielding one entry per CDR3 protein. The sample holds under 400,000 distinct CDR3 sequences, 20% to 25% seen once. Sequenced input: blood. Receptors originate from a man between 45 and 60 years old with Graves' hyperthyroidism.

The chain combines TRBV4-1 with TRBJ2-7; 7 bases map to TRBD1. This CDR3 contains 15 residues. V was pared by 5 bases and J by 0 bases, with 7 bases of the junction left unmatched. The germline V gene has CDR1 MGHRA and CDR2 YSYEKL. The DNA for the CDR3 is TGCGCCAGCAGCTTAGAATGGGACAGCTCCTACGAGCAGTACTTC. Residues: CASSLEWDSSYEQYF.

This clonotype was found many times. The CDR3 DNA is TGTGCCAGCAGGCGTTTGAGGGCCCCATCCTACAATGAGCAGTTCTTC. Residues: CASRRLRAPSYNEQFF. V gene TRBV2 combines with J gene TRBJ2-1, with D possibly being TRBD2 (5 bases). The CDR3 covers 16 residues. With 6 bases removed from V and 1 base from J, the gap between germline ends came to 16 bases. Looked up from germline, CDR1 is SNHLY and CDR2 is FYNNEI.

The chain couples TRBV28 to TRBJ1-2, with TRBD1 as a possible D gene (6 bases). Germline loops: CDR1 MDHEN, CDR2 SYDVKM. The V end lost 4 bases, the J end lost 8 bases, and 8 bases lay between the germline ends. There are 11 residues in the CDR3. CDR3 region: CASSYRVGYTF. In DNA form, the CDR3 reads TGTGCCAGCAGTTACAGGGTGGGCTACACCTTC.

This clonotype was observed a handful of times. The V call is TRBV4-1, the J call TRBJ2-1; possible D gene TRBD1, 6 bases. In germline, CDR1 is MGHRA, CDR2 YSYEKL. This CDR3 region has 18 residues. Trimming pared 0 bases from V and 4 bases from J, leaving 19 bases between. The CDR3 DNA sequence: TGCGCCAGCAGCCAAGATCCGGTTTCGGACAGACCTTACAATGAGCAGTTCTTC. Its protein product is CASSQDPVSDRPYNEQFF.

CDR3 region: CASSLEGTSGRDTQYF. CDR3 coding DNA: TGTGCCAGCAGCTTAGAAGGGACTAGCGGGAGGGATACGCAGTATTTT. The gene calls are TRBV7-6 and TRBJ2-3; TRBD2 matches at 15 bases. V shed 1 base, J shed 6 bases, and the junction held 2 bases outside the gene matches. CDR3 size: 16 residues. CDR1 SGHVS and CDR2 FNYEAQ come from the germline V gene.

This clonotype was detected a few times. The chain employs TRBV18 and TRBJ1-4; no definite D call. Trimming left V 3 bases short and J 5 bases short, with 4 bases between. CDR3 length: 12 residues. CDR1 and CDR2 from the germline V gene are KGHSH and LQKENI. DNA of the CDR3: TGTGCCAGCTCACCCATGAATGAAAAACTGTTTTTT. Protein sequence: CASSPMNEKLFF.

The chain couples TRBV5-1 to TRBJ2-7; TRBD1 is a possible D gene (6 bases). CDR1 SGHRS and CDR2 YFSETQ come from the germline V gene. Trimming took off 1 base at V and 7 bases at J, with 12 bases between the two ends. CDR3 length equals 13 residues. The CDR3 loop is CASSLNRVREQYF. The CDR3 DNA is TGCGCCAGCAGCTTGAACAGGGTTCGAGAGCAGTACTTC.

V gene TRBV11-2 combines with J gene TRBJ2-3, with 8 bases lining up with TRBD1. Losses at the gene ends were 5 bases for V and 10 bases for J; bases not matched to a gene: 5. Germline CDR1 is SGHAT and CDR2 is FQNNGV. The CDR3 extends over 12 amino acids. CDR3 sequence reads: CASSPTTGAQYF. In nucleotides, the CDR3 is TGTGCCAGCAGCCCCACGACAGGGGCGCAGTATTTT.

Concerning this clonotype itself: The junction departs from germline at one end; a sequencing error may be responsible. This rearrangement joins TRBV11-2 to TRBJ2-2; D possibly matches TRBD1 or TRBD2 (5 bases each). The CDR3 extends over 19 amino acids. Germline CDR1 SGHAT, CDR2 FQNNGV. In DNA, the CDR3 is TGTGCCAGCAGCTTATCTCTGCTATCTCAGGGCACCTATTTGGGGGAGCGGTTTTTT. It encodes CASSLSLLSQGTYLGERFF.

This clonotype was recorded at least ten times. The chain combines TRBV12-3 or TRBV12-4 with TRBJ2-1; possibly TRBD1 or TRBD2 for D (5 bases each). The CDR3 runs 14 residues. Trimming took 7 bases from V and 6 from J, leaving 16 bases between them. CDR3 nucleotides: TGTGCCAGCACCCTTGGGACCGTGGGCAATGAGCAGTTCTTC. This codes for CASTLGTVGNEQFF.

The V call is TRBV27, the J call TRBJ1-3; D call uncertain. V dropped 4 bases and J dropped 1 base, with 8 bases sitting between them. CDR1 and CDR2 (germline): MNHEY, SMNVEV (reference sequence). This CDR3 has 14 residues. CDR3 residues: CASSSGISGNTIYF. Written as DNA, the CDR3 is TGTGCCAGCAGTTCTGGGATATCTGGAAACACCATATATTTT.

This clonotype has a handful of counts. The CDR3 is CASSIQGTGSMNTEAFF. In nucleotides, the CDR3 is TGTGCCAGCAGCATACAGGGGACGGGATCGATGAACACTGAAGCTTTCTTT. The rearrangement uses TRBV12-3 or TRBV12-4 and TRBJ1-1, with TRBD1 identical over 7 bases. Germline trimming cut 6 bases from V and 0 bases from J; bases unmatched to any gene: 13. The CDR3 has 17 amino acids.

The V gene is TRBV5-1, the J gene TRBJ2-2, with 8 bases lining up with TRBD1. The CDR3 totals 15 residues. CDR1 is SGHRS and CDR2 is YFSETQ in the germline V gene. With V trimmed by 4 bases and J by 6 bases, 8 bases remained unmatched. In DNA, the CDR3 is TGCGCCAGCAGCACAACAACAGGGGGGTCCGGGGAGCTGTTTTTT. This translates into CASSTTTGGSGELFF.

This clonotype was seen repeatedly, ten times or more. The rearrangement joins TRBV28 to TRBJ2-3; TRBD2 might be the D (5 bases). CDR3 length equals 13 residues. V was cut by 3 bases and J by 4 bases, with 8 bases left in between. Germline-derived CDR1 and CDR2 are MDHEN and SYDVKM. This CDR3 reads CASSLQEADTQYF. DNA for the CDR3: TGTGCCAGCAGTTTGCAGGAGGCAGATACGCAGTATTTT.

This clonotype came up many times. This chain uses TRBV5-1 with TRBJ1-1; D may be TRBD1 (5 bases). The V end lost 2 bases, the J end lost 10 bases, and 21 bases lay between the germline ends. There are 15 residues in the CDR3. Germline V CDR1 and CDR2: SGHRS, YFSETQ. The CDR3 bases are TGCGCCAGCAGCTTTGGGGGGGGATCCATCGTTAGAGCTTTCTTT. This sequence encodes CASSFGGGSIVRAFF.

This chain joins TRBV20-1 and TRBJ1-2; no reliable D call. The CDR3 consists of 13 residues. Germline lookup yields CDR1 DFQATT and CDR2 SNEGSKA (reference sequence). V lost 4 bases and J lost 0, with 9 bases in between. The CDR3 here is CSATQASNYGYTF. The CDR3 DNA follows: TGCAGTGCTACTCAGGCCTCTAACTATGGCTACACCTTC.

This clonotype occurred a few times. The rearrangement uses TRBV7-3 and TRBJ2-2; 12 bases are shared with TRBD2. Per germline, CDR1 SGHTA and CDR2 FQGTGA. The CDR3 covers 18 residues. The V and J ends lost 5 bases and 2 bases, in that order; junction bases with no gene match: 9. The CDR3 loop is CASSITTGLAGNTGELFF. The CDR3 region has the DNA TGTGCCAGCAGCATTACGACGGGACTAGCGGGCAACACCGGGGAGCTGTTTTTT.

This clonotype was counted ten times or more. The genes are TRBV2 and TRBJ2-3; tentatively, D is TRBD1 (7 bases). Trimming removed 5 bases at V and 4 bases at J, with 13 bases between. The germline V gene encodes CDR1 SNHLY and CDR2 FYNNEI. The CDR3 has 14 amino acids. CDR3 nucleotide sequence: TGTGCCAGCAGTCTCGGGGGACAGCCAGATACGCAGTATTTT. This encodes CASSLGGQPDTQYF.

This clonotype came up a few times. The J gene is TRBJ2-3, the V gene TRBV4-1; no clear D gene. This CDR3 contains 12 residues. Trimming stripped 1 base from V and 4 bases from J, with 3 bases between. CDR1 and CDR2 (germline): MGHRA, YSYEKL. The CDR3 loop is CASSQGSDTQYF. In nucleotides, the CDR3 is TGCGCCAGCAGCCAAGGGTCAGATACGCAGTATTTT.

This clonotype was found a few times. This chain links TRBV11-2 with TRBJ1-2, with D uncertain. CDR3 size: 15 residues. Trimming pared 2 bases from V and 6 bases from J, leaving 16 bases between. Germline values: CDR1 SGHAT, CDR2 FQNNGV. In DNA, the CDR3 is TGTGCCAGCAGCTTAACTGGCTCCCTACTCCATGGCTACACCTTC. Its translation is CASSLTGSLLHGYTF.

About this clonotype itself: A read error may produce the germline difference seen at one junction end. The J gene is TRBJ2-3, the V gene TRBV29-1, with D unclear. The CDR3 consists of 12 residues. From germline, CDR1 is SQVTM and CDR2 ANQGSEA. The CDR3 sequence is CSARPSTDTQCF. The CDR3 DNA follows: TGCAGCGCCCGGCCGAGCACAGATACGCAGTGTTTT.